The 9 T cell receptor beta chains in this list originate from one sample, sequenced in a study of CD8 T cell repertoires and HIV-1 epitope variants. These receptors have no identified antigens. Repertoires were generated with immunoSEQ multiplex PCR, while TCRdb's copy carries only in-frame clones and drops some. The sample holds a few thousand clones, approximately 71% seen once. Sequencing was carried out using cultured CD8+ T cells derived from PBMCs. The source of these receptors is a male donor with HIV.

The chain has TRBV7-3 and TRBJ2-3, with D possibly being TRBD1 (5 bases). Germline V lookup: CDR1 SGHTA, CDR2 FQGTGA. This CDR3 comprises 15 residues. Between the trimmed V and J ends, which lost 2 bases and 10 bases, there was a span of 19 bases. The CDR3 sequence: CASSLGQGMPNAQYF. CDR3 sequence (DNA): TGTGCCAGCAGCTTAGGGCAGGGAATGCCCAATGCGCAGTATTTT.

CDR3 bases: TGTGCCAGCAGCTCCCTCGGGACAGGGGACTACGAGCAGTACTTC. Its translation is CASSSLGTGDYEQYF. The genes are TRBV5-6 and TRBJ2-7; TRBD1 aligns across 10 bases. V lost 3 bases, J lost 3 bases, and 6 bases stayed unmatched. The germline V gene has CDR1 SGHDT and CDR2 YYEEEE. This CDR3 is built from 15 residues.

V gene TRBV7-4 combines with J gene TRBJ2-7; 7 bases are shared with TRBD1. The CDR3 is 14 residues long. The V and J ends lost 3 bases and 7 bases, in that order; junction bases with no gene match: 9. Germline CDR1 and CDR2: SGHVT and SQSDAQ. This chain's CDR3 is CASSLGQYLREQYF. For the CDR3, the DNA is TGTGCCAGCAGCTTGGGACAGTACCTTCGTGAGCAGTACTTC.

The chain has TRBV2 and TRBJ2-1, with 11 bases that match TRBD2. J was trimmed by 2 bases and V by 8 bases; bases with no gene match: 5. The CDR3 consists of 15 residues. Per the germline V gene, CDR1 is SNHLY and CDR2 is FYNNEI. CDR3 nucleotides: TGTGCCAGCCTATTGGGACTAGCGGCCTACAATGAGCAGTTCTTC. It yields the protein CASLLGLAAYNEQFF. The whole variable domain, filled in from reference TRBV2 and TRBJ2-1, reads EPEVTQTPSHQVTQMGQEVILRCVPISNHLYFYWYRQILGQKVEFLVSFYNNEISEKSEIFDDQFSVERPDGSNFTLKIRSTKLEDSAMYFCASLLGLAAYNEQFFGPGTRLTVL.

There are a few counts of this clone. This sequence joins TRBV6-5 and TRBJ2-1; TRBD1 is a possible D gene (6 bases). The ends were cut back, 2 bases at V and 8 bases at J, with 16 bases in the middle. Germline V gives CDR1 MNHEY, CDR2 SVGAGI. The CDR3 length is 15 residues. As DNA, the CDR3 is TGTGCCAGCAGTTACGGGGGCAGGGGTTATGATGAGCAGTTCTTC. Translation gives CASSYGGRGYDEQFF.

The chain couples TRBV11-2 to TRBJ2-2, with a tentative D call TRBD2 (5 bases). The CDR3 is 14 residues long. Germline V gene lookup returns CDR1 SGHAT and CDR2 FQNNGV. The germline V and J ends were trimmed by 1 base and 5 bases, with 8 bases remaining between them. The CDR3 nucleotides are TGTGCCAGCAGCTTAGCCCGGAGGACCGGGGAGCTGTTTTTT. It codes for CASSLARRTGELFF.

The rearrangement joins TRBV27 to TRBJ1-2; D may be TRBD1 (5 bases). Trimming left V 3 bases short and J 5 bases short, with 10 bases between. Germline loops: CDR1 MNHEY, CDR2 SMNVEV (reference sequence). The length of the CDR3 is 13 residues. The CDR3 coding sequence is TGTGCCAGCAGTTTGGGGCAGGGATATGGCTACACCTTC. It is translated as CASSLGQGYGYTF.

This clone was seen a handful of times. V and J are TRBV11-3 and TRBJ2-2; no clear D gene. V lost 3 bases, J lost 5 bases, and 7 bases lay in between. CDR3 length: 13 amino acids. CDR1 is SGHNT, CDR2 YENEEA, per germline. The CDR3, as DNA: TGTGCCAGCAGCTTTAGAAGGACCGGGGAGCTGTTTTTT. Translating gives CASSFRRTGELFF.

The chain couples TRBV28 to TRBJ2-7; D gene ambiguous. The germline V and J ends were trimmed by 4 bases and 0 bases, with 25 bases remaining between them. The CDR3 loop spans 19 amino acids. The V gene's germline CDR1 is MDHEN and CDR2 SYDVKM. CDR3 bases: TGTGCCAGCAGTTCAATATGGCTGGAGACCCCACAACTCTCCTACGAGCAGTACTTC. This codes for CASSSIWLETPQLSYEQYF.